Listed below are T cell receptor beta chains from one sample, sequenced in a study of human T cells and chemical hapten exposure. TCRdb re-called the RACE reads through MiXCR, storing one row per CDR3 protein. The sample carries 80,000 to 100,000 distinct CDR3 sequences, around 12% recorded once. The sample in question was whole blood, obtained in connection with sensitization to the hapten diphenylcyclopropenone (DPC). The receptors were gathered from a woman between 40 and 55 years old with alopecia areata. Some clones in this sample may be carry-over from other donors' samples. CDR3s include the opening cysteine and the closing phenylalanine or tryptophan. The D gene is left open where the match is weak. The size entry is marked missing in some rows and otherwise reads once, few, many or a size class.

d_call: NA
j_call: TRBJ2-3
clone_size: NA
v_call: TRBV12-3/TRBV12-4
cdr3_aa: CASSLSSSTDTQYF
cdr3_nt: TGTGCCAGCAGTTTAAGTTCTAGCACAGATACGCAGTATTTT

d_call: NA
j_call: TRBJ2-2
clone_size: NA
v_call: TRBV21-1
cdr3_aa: CASSKGELNTGELFF
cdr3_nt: TGTGCCAGCAGCAAAGGAGAATTGAACACCGGGGAGCTGTTTTTT

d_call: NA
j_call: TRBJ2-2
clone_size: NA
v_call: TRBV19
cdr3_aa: CATERVGELFF
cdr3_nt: TGTGCCACCGAGCGTGTCGGGGAGCTGTTTTTT

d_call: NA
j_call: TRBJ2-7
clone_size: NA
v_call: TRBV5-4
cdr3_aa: CASSPQRTLNEQYF
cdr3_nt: TGTGCCAGCAGCCCCCAGCGGACACTTAACGAGCAGTACTTC

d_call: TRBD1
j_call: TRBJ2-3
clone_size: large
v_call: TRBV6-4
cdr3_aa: CASSRTGGTDTQYF
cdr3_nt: TGTGCCAGCAGTCGGACAGGAGGCACAGATACGCAGTATTTT

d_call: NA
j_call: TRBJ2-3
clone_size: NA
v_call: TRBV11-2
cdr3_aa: CAIGTLQPQYF
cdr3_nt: TGTGCCATCGGGACGTTACAGCCGCAGTATTTT

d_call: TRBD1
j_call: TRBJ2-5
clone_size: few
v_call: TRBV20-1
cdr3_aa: CSARAVGTAGETQYF
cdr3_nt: TGCAGTGCTAGAGCCGTTGGGACAGCCGGGGAGACCCAGTACTTC

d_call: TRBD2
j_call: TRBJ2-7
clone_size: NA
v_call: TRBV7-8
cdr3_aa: CASSFSGTSGRALYF
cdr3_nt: TGTGCCAGCAGCTTCTCCGGGACTAGCGGGAGGGCTCTGTACTTC

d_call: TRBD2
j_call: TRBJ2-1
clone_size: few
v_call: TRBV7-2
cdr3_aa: CASSPRVAGGGNEQFF
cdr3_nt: TGTGCCAGCAGCCCAAGGGTAGCGGGAGGAGGAAATGAGCAGTTCTTC

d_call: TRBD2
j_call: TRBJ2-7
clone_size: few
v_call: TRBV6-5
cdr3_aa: CASSYRGVSAYEQYF
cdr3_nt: TGTGCCAGCAGTTACCGGGGGGTTTCCGCCTACGAGCAGTACTTC

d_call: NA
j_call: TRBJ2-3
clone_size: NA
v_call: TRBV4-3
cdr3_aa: CASSQTPVADTQYF
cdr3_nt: TGCGCCAGCAGCCAGACTCCCGTTGCAGATACGCAGTATTTT

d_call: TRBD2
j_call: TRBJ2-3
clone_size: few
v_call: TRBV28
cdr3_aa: CASSYSGPVDTQYF
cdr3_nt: TGTGCCAGCAGCTATAGCGGGCCCGTAGATACGCAGTATTTT

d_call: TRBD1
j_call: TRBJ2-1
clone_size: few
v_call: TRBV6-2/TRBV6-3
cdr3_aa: CASSFRGTGGHEQFF
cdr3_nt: TGTGCCAGCAGTTTTCGTGGGACAGGGGGCCATGAGCAGTTCTTC

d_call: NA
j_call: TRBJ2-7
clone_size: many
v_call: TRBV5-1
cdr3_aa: CASPFEGPGQRSYEQYF
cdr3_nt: TGCGCCAGCCCGTTTGAAGGGCCCGGACAACGCAGCTACGAGCAGTACTTC

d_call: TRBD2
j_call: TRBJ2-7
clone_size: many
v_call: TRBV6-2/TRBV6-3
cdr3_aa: CASRWTSFDEQYF
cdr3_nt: TGTGCCAGCAGATGGACTAGCTTTGACGAGCAGTACTTC

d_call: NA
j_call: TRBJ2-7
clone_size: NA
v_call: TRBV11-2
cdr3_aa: CASSLDRAALYEQYF
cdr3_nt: TGTGCCAGCAGCTTAGATCGGGCGGCCCTCTACGAGCAGTACTTC

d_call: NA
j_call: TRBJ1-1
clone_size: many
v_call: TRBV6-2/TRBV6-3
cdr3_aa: CADPERGSEAFF
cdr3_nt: TGTGCCGACCCTGAAAGGGGTTCTGAAGCTTTCTTT

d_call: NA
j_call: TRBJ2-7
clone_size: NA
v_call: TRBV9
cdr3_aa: CASSGQTGFSEQYF
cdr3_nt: TGTGCCAGCAGCGGGCAAACAGGGTTTAGCGAGCAGTACTTC

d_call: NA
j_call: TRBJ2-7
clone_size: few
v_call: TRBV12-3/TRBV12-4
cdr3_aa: CASSPPSGYGHEQYF
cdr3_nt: TGTGCCAGCAGTCCCCCATCGGGATATGGCCACGAGCAGTACTTC

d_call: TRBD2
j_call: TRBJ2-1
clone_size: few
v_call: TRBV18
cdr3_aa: CASSPGSSGSHEQFF
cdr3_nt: TGTGCCAGCTCACCAGGGTCTAGCGGGAGTCATGAGCAGTTCTTC

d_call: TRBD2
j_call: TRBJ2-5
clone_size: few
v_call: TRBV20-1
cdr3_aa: CSARDPGGPGETQYF
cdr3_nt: TGCAGTGCTAGAGATCCGGGAGGGCCGGGCGAGACCCAGTACTTC

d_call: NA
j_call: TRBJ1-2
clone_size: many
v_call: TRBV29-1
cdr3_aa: CSVVKTNYGYTF
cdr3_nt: TGCAGCGTTGTTAAGACTAACTATGGCTACACCTTC

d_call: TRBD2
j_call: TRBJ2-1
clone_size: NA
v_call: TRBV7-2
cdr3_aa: CASSTGLAGVYEQFF
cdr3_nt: TGTGCCAGCAGCACGGGACTAGCGGGTGTGTATGAGCAGTTCTTC

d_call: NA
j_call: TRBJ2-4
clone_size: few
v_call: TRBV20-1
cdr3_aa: CSARDLTPGVLYF
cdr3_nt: TGCAGTGCTAGAGATCTGACACCCGGGGTTCTGTACTTC

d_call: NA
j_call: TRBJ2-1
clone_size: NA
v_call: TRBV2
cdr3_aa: CASSVLLSYNEQFF
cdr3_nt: TGTGCCAGCAGTGTGCTCCTCTCCTACAATGAGCAGTTCTTC

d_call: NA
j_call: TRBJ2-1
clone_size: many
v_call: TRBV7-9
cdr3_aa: CASSLGDLREQFF
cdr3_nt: TGTGCCAGCAGCTTAGGGGACTTAAGAGAGCAGTTCTTC

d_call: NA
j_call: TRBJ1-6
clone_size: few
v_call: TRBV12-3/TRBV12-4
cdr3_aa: CASSLAGAGNSPLHF
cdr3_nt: TGTGCCAGCAGTTTAGCGGGGGCTGGGAATTCACCCCTCCACTTT

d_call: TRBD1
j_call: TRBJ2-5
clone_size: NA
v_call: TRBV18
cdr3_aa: CASSPGTGGWETQYF
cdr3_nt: TGTGCCAGCTCACCCGGGACAGGGGGCTGGGAGACCCAGTACTTC

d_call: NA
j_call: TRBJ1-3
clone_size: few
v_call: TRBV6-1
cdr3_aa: CASSTRGLLSGNTIYF
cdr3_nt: TGTGCCAGCAGTACCCGGGGACTGCTCTCTGGAAACACCATATATTTT

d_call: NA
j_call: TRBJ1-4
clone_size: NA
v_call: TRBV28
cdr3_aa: CASSLTLLRTNEKLFF
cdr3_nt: TGTGCCAGCAGTTTAACCCTTTTAAGGACTAATGAAAAACTGTTTTTT

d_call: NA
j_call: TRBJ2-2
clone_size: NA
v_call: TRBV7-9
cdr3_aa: CASSQGDPNTGELFF
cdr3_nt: TGTGCCAGCAGCCAGGGAGATCCGAACACCGGGGAGCTGTTTTTT

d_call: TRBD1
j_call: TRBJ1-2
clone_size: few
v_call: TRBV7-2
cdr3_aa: CASSKNIGQGYYGYTF
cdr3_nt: TGTGCCAGCAGCAAAAATATCGGACAGGGTTATTATGGCTACACCTTC

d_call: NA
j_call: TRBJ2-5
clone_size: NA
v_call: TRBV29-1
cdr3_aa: CSAMEGRRLVGETQYF
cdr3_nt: TGCAGCGCAATGGAAGGCCGGAGACTAGTCGGAGAGACCCAGTACTTC

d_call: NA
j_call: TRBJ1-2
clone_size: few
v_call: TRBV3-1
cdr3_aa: CASSQLGPDGYTF
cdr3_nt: TGTGCCAGCAGCCAACTAGGTCCGGATGGCTACACCTTC

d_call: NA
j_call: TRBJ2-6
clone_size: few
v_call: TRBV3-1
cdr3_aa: CASSQDSPGYGANVLTF
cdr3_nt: TGTGCCAGCAGCCAAGATAGTCCAGGGTATGGGGCCAACGTCCTGACTTTC

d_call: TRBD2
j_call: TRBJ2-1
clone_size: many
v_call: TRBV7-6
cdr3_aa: CASSPLAGLYNEQFF
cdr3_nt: TGTGCCAGCAGCCCATTAGCGGGGTTATACAATGAGCAGTTCTTC

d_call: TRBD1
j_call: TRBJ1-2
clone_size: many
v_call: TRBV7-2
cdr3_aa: CASEIRQGEYGYTF
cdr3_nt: TGTGCCAGCGAGATAAGACAGGGCGAGTATGGCTACACCTTC

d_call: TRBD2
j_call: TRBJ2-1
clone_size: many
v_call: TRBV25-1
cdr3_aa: CASSYSGRGKYEQFF
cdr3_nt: TGTGCCAGCAGTTATAGCGGGAGAGGCAAATATGAGCAGTTCTTC

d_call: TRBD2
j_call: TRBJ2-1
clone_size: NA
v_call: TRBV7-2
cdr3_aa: CASSPGTSGLNEQFF
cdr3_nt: TGTGCCAGCAGCCCGGGGACTAGCGGGTTAAATGAGCAGTTCTTC

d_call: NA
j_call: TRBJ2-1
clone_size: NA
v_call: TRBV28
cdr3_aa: CASRNPGGDEQFF
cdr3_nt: TGTGCCAGCAGGAATCCAGGAGGGGATGAGCAGTTCTTC

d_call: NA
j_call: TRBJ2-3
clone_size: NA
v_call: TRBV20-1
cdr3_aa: CSAMTGPTDTQYF
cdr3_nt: TGCAGTGCTATGACAGGACCCACAGATACGCAGTATTTT